This TCR beta chain is from a study of blood T cell repertoires in COVID-19. Study context: Sites in the United States, Italy and Spain provided acute and convalescent COVID-19 samples. PBMCs, B-cell-depleted T cells, or T cells provided the cDNA or gDNA that made up the material.

Produced via immunoSEQ multiplex PCR; TCRdb's table is partial and in-frame only. Among some 260,000 clones listed, around 82% were seen once. Germline-derived CDR1 and CDR2 are SGDLS and YYNGEE. V lost 0 bases to trimming and J lost 3 bases; unmatched junction nucleotides: 4. The CDR3 extends over 15 amino acids. The chain carries TRBV9 and TRBJ2-3; 7 bases map to TRBD1. Sequencing used peripheral blood. The TCR comes from a woman over 75 with active or convalescent COVID-19. CDR3: CASSVDHRGTDTQYF. DNA for the CDR3: TGTGCCAGCAGCGTAGATCACAGGGGTACAGATACGCAGTATTTT.